These 6 T cell receptor beta chains share one sample of origin, sequenced in a study of T-cell reconstitution after alpha-beta-depleted transplantation in children. Library preparation (for TCRbeta) was performed with unique molecular identifiers. TCRdb re-called the PCR reads with MiXCR, one entry per CDR3 protein. The data contain 200,000 to 300,000 distinct CDR3 sequences, roughly 26% of them singletons. The specimen comprised PBMCs, sampled before TCRalphabeta/CD19-depleted stem cell transplant. The receptors derive from a girl aged 2 to 10 with Fanconi anemia, due to receive a stem cell transplant.

The V call is TRBV18, the J call TRBJ2-1, with no clear D. The CDR3 spans 15 residues. V gave up 2 bases and J gave up 4 bases, with 12 bases separating them. Looked up from germline, CDR1 is KGHSH and CDR2 is LQKENI. The CDR3 bases are TGTGCCAGCTCACCATCCGGACCCCTATACAATGAGCAGTTCTTC. Translation gives CASSPSGPLYNEQFF.

The CDR3 bases are TGCAGCGTTGATTTTGGTGAGCAGTTCTTC. Residues: CSVDFGEQFF. The chain combines TRBV29-1 with TRBJ2-1; no firm D call. V gave up 3 bases and J gave up 9 bases, with 6 bases separating them. Germline values: CDR1 SQVTM, CDR2 ANQGSEA. The CDR3 spans 10 residues.

This clonotype was counted only a few times. This chain joins TRBV14 and TRBJ2-1; possible D gene TRBD1, 7 bases. V was pared by 0 bases and J by 7 bases, with 19 bases between. The CDR3 loop spans 17 amino acids. CDR1 and CDR2 (germline): SGHDN, FVKESK. CDR3 amino acids: CASSQDLLRPGGNEQFF. The CDR3 DNA sequence: TGTGCCAGCAGCCAAGATTTACTTAGGCCAGGGGGGAATGAGCAGTTCTTC.

This clonotype has at least ten counts. This rearrangement joins TRBV29-1 to TRBJ2-7, with 7 bases fitting TRBD1. J gave up 2 bases and V 6 bases, and 7 bases lay outside the gene matches. The CDR3 consists of 13 residues. Germline V gene data show CDR1 as SQVTM and CDR2 as ANQGSEA. The CDR3 DNA reads as TGCAGCGTAAGACAGGGTAGGGCCTACGAGCAGTACTTC. It translates to CSVRQGRAYEQYF.

The chain carries TRBV6-1 and TRBJ1-5, with D tentatively TRBD1 (6 bases). Trimming pared 0 bases from V and 4 bases from J, leaving 13 bases between. Looked up from germline, CDR1 is MNHNS and CDR2 is SASEGT. The CDR3 loop spans 16 amino acids. CDR3 in DNA: TGTGCCAGCAGTGAAGCGGCGAACAGGGTAAATCAGCCCCAGCATTTT. Translation gives CASSEAANRVNQPQHF.

This clonotype was seen at least ten times. The chain couples TRBV5-1 to TRBJ1-1, with 8 nucleotides matching TRBD1. The CDR3 runs 16 residues. Trimming cost V 2 bases and J 1 base; bases outside gene matches: 7. Germline loops: CDR1 SGHRS, CDR2 YFSETQ. CDR3 DNA: TGCGCCAGCAGCTTCCGGACAGGGAGCGGGAACACTGAAGCTTTCTTT. Protein product: CASSFRTGSGNTEAFF.